This is a list of T cell receptor beta chains from one sample in a study of blood T cell repertoires in COVID-19. Repertoires were generated with immunoSEQ multiplex PCR, while TCRdb's copy carries only in-frame clones and drops some. There are about 81,000 clones in the sample; around 86% occur only once, and 25% lies in the top ten. The sequenced sample consisted of peripheral blood. These receptors originate from a human donor in a cohort sampled during active COVID-19. Each CDR3 is given with its conserved first and last residue. Each record gives: V gene, J gene, D gene, clone size, CDR3 DNA, CDR3 protein. The D gene is left open where the match is weak. Some rows have no size entry. The others give once, few or many, or a class for an expanded clone.

V: TRBV10-3
J: TRBJ2-5
D: NA
size: NA
DNA: TGTGCCATCAGTAGCGGACAGAGCAAGACCCAGTACTTC
CDR3: CAISSGQSKTQYF

V: TRBV30
J: TRBJ2-1
D: NA
size: NA
DNA: TGTGCTGCGGACTTAAGGAGCGGACCTAGCTATGAGCAGTTCTTC
CDR3: CAADLRSGPSYEQFF

V: TRBV29-1
J: TRBJ2-7
D: TRBD2
size: NA
DNA: TGCAGCGTTGAGAAGCTAGCGGGGGGTGGATACGAGCAGTACTTC
CDR3: CSVEKLAGGGYEQYF

V: TRBV4-3
J: TRBJ1-2
D: NA
size: NA
DNA: TGCGCCAGCAGCCAAGATCATAGATATGGCTACACCTTC
CDR3: CASSQDHRYGYTF

V: TRBV7-2
J: TRBJ2-5
D: TRBD2
size: few
DNA: TGTGCCAGCAGCTTATCCCCGCGGGGGGGAAGTGGGACCCAGTACTTC
CDR3: CASSLSPRGGSGTQYF

V: TRBV18
J: TRBJ2-3
D: NA
size: NA
DNA: TGTGCCAGCTCACCCCTTGCCAAAAGCCGTAACACAGATACGCAGTATTTT
CDR3: CASSPLAKSRNTDTQYF

V: TRBV5-4
J: TRBJ2-1
D: TRBD2
size: NA
DNA: TGTGCCAGCAGCTTGGCGAGGACTAGCGGGGGAAACTACAATGAGCAGTTCTTC
CDR3: CASSLARTSGGNYNEQFF

V: TRBV19
J: TRBJ2-3
D: TRBD2
size: NA
DNA: TGTGCCAGTACCCTCACGGGAGGGCCCGCAGATACGCAGTATTTT
CDR3: CASTLTGGPADTQYF

V: TRBV5-6
J: TRBJ1-1
D: TRBD1
size: NA
DNA: TGTGCCAGCAGCTTGGAAGGGTTACAGGGGTTTTCTGAAGCTTTCTTT
CDR3: CASSLEGLQGFSEAFF

V: TRBV7-8
J: TRBJ2-1
D: TRBD2
size: NA
DNA: TGTGCCAGCAGCTCGGGCGGGGGATTCTCCTACAATGAGCAGTTCTTC
CDR3: CASSSGGGFSYNEQFF

V: TRBV5-6
J: TRBJ2-1
D: NA
size: NA
DNA: TGTGCCAGCAGCTTGGTGTCAGGGTACAATGAGCAGTTCTTC
CDR3: CASSLVSGYNEQFF

V: TRBV6-5
J: TRBJ2-5
D: NA
size: NA
DNA: TGTGCCAGCAGTTACCTCGAGACCCAGTACTTC
CDR3: CASSYLETQYF

V: TRBV11-3
J: TRBJ2-7
D: NA
size: NA
DNA: TGTGCCAGCAGCTCTCGGAGCACCTACGAGCAGTACTTC
CDR3: CASSSRSTYEQYF

V: TRBV18
J: TRBJ1-1
D: TRBD1
size: NA
DNA: TGTGCCAGCTCAGCGACCGGGGCACCGGGACAGGCTGGGCCTGGAGCTTTCTTT
CDR3: CASSATGAPGQAGPGAFF

V: TRBV5-3
J: TRBJ2-3
D: NA
size: NA
DNA: TGTGCCAGAAGTCAGGGTGAGGGGGTCACAGATACGCAGTATTTT
CDR3: CARSQGEGVTDTQYF

V: TRBV28
J: TRBJ2-7
D: NA
size: NA
DNA: TGTGCCAGCAGTTTACAGGGTTTCACCTACGAGCAGTACTTC
CDR3: CASSLQGFTYEQYF

V: TRBV3-1/TRBV3-2
J: TRBJ2-5
D: NA
size: NA
DNA: TGTGCCAGCAGCCAAGGAGGGACACGGCAAGAGACCCAGTACTTC
CDR3: CASSQGGTRQETQYF

V: TRBV12-3/TRBV12-4
J: TRBJ2-5
D: NA
size: NA
DNA: TGTGCCAGCAGTTTAAGGGACAAGCCCAACTTC
CDR3: CASSLRDKPNF

V: TRBV3-1/TRBV3-2
J: TRBJ1-4
D: TRBD1
size: NA
DNA: TGTGCCAGCAGCCAAGCTGACAGGGGGCACGAAAAACTGTTTTTT
CDR3: CASSQADRGHEKLFF

V: TRBV28
J: TRBJ2-3
D: TRBD1
size: NA
DNA: TGTGCCAGCACACCCATGAGGACAGGGTGGGGGCCAGATACGCAGTATTTT
CDR3: CASTPMRTGWGPDTQYF

V: TRBV11-3
J: TRBJ2-7
D: TRBD1
size: NA
DNA: TGTGCCAGCAGCTTCAGGGGGAGCGAGCAGTACTTC
CDR3: CASSFRGSEQYF

V: TRBV7-2
J: TRBJ1-1
D: NA
size: NA
DNA: TGTGCCAGCAGCTTAGGGAGGTACACTGAAGCTTTCTTT
CDR3: CASSLGRYTEAFF

V: TRBV11-1
J: TRBJ1-1
D: TRBD1
size: NA
DNA: TGTGCCAGCAGCCTTACAGGGGGCATGAACACTGAAGCTTTCTTT
CDR3: CASSLTGGMNTEAFF

V: TRBV5-1
J: TRBJ1-6
D: TRBD1
size: NA
DNA: TGCGCCAGCAGCACCGAACAGGGGGCGCGTTCACCCCTCCACTTT
CDR3: CASSTEQGARSPLHF

V: TRBV18
J: TRBJ2-2
D: TRBD1
size: NA
DNA: TGTGCCAGCTCACCCCGACAGGGGGACGCCGGGGAGCTGTTTTTT
CDR3: CASSPRQGDAGELFF

V: TRBV2
J: TRBJ2-5
D: NA
size: NA
DNA: TGTGCCAGCAGCAGCGGCGGGGAGACCCAGTACTTC
CDR3: CASSSGGETQYF

V: TRBV7-2
J: TRBJ2-1
D: TRBD2
size: NA
DNA: TGTGCCAGCAGGCGCGGGACTAGCGGGAGGTACGAGCAGTTCTTC
CDR3: CASRRGTSGRYEQFF

V: TRBV5-1
J: TRBJ1-1
D: NA
size: NA
DNA: TGCGCCAGCTTCCCCGGGGGGGCGAGTGAAGCTTTCTTT
CDR3: CASFPGGASEAFF

V: TRBV13
J: TRBJ1-2
D: TRBD1
size: NA
DNA: TGTGCCAGCAGCTTTGGACAGGGAAACTATGGCTACACCTTC
CDR3: CASSFGQGNYGYTF

V: TRBV9
J: TRBJ2-1
D: NA
size: NA
DNA: TGTGCCAGCAGCGCGACAGAGAGCTCCTACAATGAGCAGTTCTTC
CDR3: CASSATESSYNEQFF

V: TRBV4-1
J: TRBJ1-5
D: NA
size: NA
DNA: TGCGCCAGCAGCCAAGATCGACAGGCCAATCAGCCCCAGCATTTT
CDR3: CASSQDRQANQPQHF

V: TRBV7-9
J: TRBJ1-5
D: NA
size: NA
DNA: TGTGCCAGCAGCCCCCTTGGGGGGTCCCAGGCCCAGCATTTT
CDR3: CASSPLGGSQAQHF

V: TRBV19
J: TRBJ2-2
D: NA
size: NA
DNA: TGTGCCAGTAGTTCAGGGGACACCGGGGAGCTGTTTTTT
CDR3: CASSSGDTGELFF

V: TRBV5-1
J: TRBJ2-6
D: TRBD1
size: NA
DNA: TGCGCCAGCAGCTTGAGGGGACAGAAAAGCTCTGGGGCCAACGTCCTGACTTTC
CDR3: CASSLRGQKSSGANVLTF

V: TRBV5-1
J: TRBJ2-7
D: TRBD2
size: NA
DNA: TGCGCCAGCAGCTTGAATCAGACTAGCGACCAGGAAGAGCAGTACTTC
CDR3: CASSLNQTSDQEEQYF

V: TRBV11-2
J: TRBJ1-1
D: TRBD1
size: NA
DNA: TGTGCCAGCAGCTTAGACGTATTAGGACAGGCGGGAAACACTGAAGCTTTCTTT
CDR3: CASSLDVLGQAGNTEAFF

V: TRBV7-2
J: TRBJ2-5
D: NA
size: NA
DNA: TGTGCCAGCAGTCCCCGTGCGGGGCCCTCCCAAGAGACCCAGTACTTC
CDR3: CASSPRAGPSQETQYF

V: TRBV29-1
J: TRBJ2-1
D: TRBD2
size: NA
DNA: TGCAGCGCCGACACTAGCGCGTCCTACAATGAGCAGTTCTTC
CDR3: CSADTSASYNEQFF

V: TRBV6-5
J: TRBJ2-7
D: TRBD2
size: NA
DNA: TGTGCCAGCAGCCTTAGCGGGGGGGCCTCCTACGAGCAGTACTTC
CDR3: CASSLSGGASYEQYF

V: TRBV2
J: TRBJ1-3
D: NA
size: once
DNA: TGTGCCAGCAGTGAAGCGCGCCTAAGCAGGGCAAAACAAGACACCATATATTTT
CDR3: CASSEARLSRAKQDTIYF

V: TRBV19
J: TRBJ1-6
D: TRBD1
size: NA
DNA: TGTGCCAGTAGTAACGGACAGGGGGGATCACCCCTCCACTTT
CDR3: CASSNGQGGSPLHF

V: TRBV4-1
J: TRBJ2-7
D: TRBD1
size: NA
DNA: TGCGCCGGCAGCCCTGGACAGGGGGCTCGCACCTACGAGCAGTACTTC
CDR3: CAGSPGQGARTYEQYF

V: TRBV4-1
J: TRBJ2-3
D: TRBD1
size: NA
DNA: TGCGCCAGCAGCCAAAACAGGGGCTCTAGCACAGATACGCAGTATTTT
CDR3: CASSQNRGSSTDTQYF

V: TRBV18
J: TRBJ2-3
D: TRBD1
size: NA
DNA: TGTGCCAGCTCTCAGGACAGGACCTACACAGATACGCAGTATTTT
CDR3: CASSQDRTYTDTQYF

V: TRBV7-2
J: TRBJ1-4
D: TRBD1
size: NA
DNA: TGTGCCAGCAGCCGGACAGGGGCTAATGAAAAACTGTTTTTT
CDR3: CASSRTGANEKLFF

V: TRBV19
J: TRBJ2-1
D: TRBD2
size: NA
DNA: TGTGCCAGTAGTAGCGGGAGAGCGCTGGAGCAGTTCTTC
CDR3: CASSSGRALEQFF

V: TRBV5-6
J: TRBJ2-7
D: TRBD1
size: once
DNA: TGTGCCAGCAGAGGGACAGGGGCTCTCTACGAGCAGTACTTC
CDR3: CASRGTGALYEQYF

V: TRBV3-1/TRBV3-2
J: TRBJ1-2
D: NA
size: NA
DNA: TGTGCCAGCAGCGAAAGACGGGACTATGGCTACACCTTC
CDR3: CASSERRDYGYTF

V: TRBV3-1/TRBV3-2
J: TRBJ2-7
D: TRBD1
size: NA
DNA: TGTGCCAGCAGCCAAGAGGCGACGGGACAGGGGGCGGTGAACGAGCAGTACTTC
CDR3: CASSQEATGQGAVNEQYF

V: TRBV5-3
J: TRBJ2-2
D: TRBD1
size: NA
DNA: TGTGCCAGAAACCTCCTTTCCGGGACAGGGGTGAACACCGGGGAGCTGTTTTTT
CDR3: CARNLLSGTGVNTGELFF